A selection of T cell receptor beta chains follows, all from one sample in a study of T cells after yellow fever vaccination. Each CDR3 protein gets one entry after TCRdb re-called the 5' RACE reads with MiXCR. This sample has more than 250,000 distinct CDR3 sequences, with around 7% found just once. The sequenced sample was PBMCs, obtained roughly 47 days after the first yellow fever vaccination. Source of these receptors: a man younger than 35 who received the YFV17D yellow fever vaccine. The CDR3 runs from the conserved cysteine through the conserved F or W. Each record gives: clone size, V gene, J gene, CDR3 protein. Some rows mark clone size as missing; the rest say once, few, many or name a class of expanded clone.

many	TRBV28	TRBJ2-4	CASIGRQDALAKNIQYF
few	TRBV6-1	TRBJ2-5	CASSGERAQVAETQYF
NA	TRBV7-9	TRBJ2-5	CASSFVLALETQYF
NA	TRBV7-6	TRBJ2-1	CASSFFSGASYNEQFF
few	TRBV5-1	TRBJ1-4	CASSLGGLNEKLFF
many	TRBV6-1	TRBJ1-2	CASSADSALGYGYTF
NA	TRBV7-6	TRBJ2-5	CASSFGQKETQYF
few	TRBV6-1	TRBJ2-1	CASTLDRVAYNEQFF
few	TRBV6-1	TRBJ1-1	CASSAHWNTEAFF
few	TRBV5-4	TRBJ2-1	CASSLGTSGAYNEQFF
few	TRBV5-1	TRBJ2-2	CASSLAAHTGELFF
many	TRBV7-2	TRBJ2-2	CASSFWYTGELFF
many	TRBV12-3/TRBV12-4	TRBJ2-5	CASSLGHSQETQYF
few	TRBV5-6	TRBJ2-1	CASSPTLDAVYNEQFF
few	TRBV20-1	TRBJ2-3	CSANGGRADTQYF
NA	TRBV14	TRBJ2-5	CASSQDTEGIETQYF
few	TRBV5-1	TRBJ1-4	CASSASRGDNEKLFF
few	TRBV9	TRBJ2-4	CASSVGGAAKNIQYF
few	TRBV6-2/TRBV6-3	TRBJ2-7	CASSITGSYEQYF
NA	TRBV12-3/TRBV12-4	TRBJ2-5	CASSFTRGATQYF
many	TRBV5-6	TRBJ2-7	CASSLGGFDEQYF
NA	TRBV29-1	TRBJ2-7	CSVADRDEQYF
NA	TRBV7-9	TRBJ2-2	CASSMVAGELFF
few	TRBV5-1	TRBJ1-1	CASSLGTGTTEAFF
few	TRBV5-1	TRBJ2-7	CASSLGVLRFEEQYF
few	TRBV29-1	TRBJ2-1	CSVASSPYEQFF
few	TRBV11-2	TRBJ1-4	CASSFSFNEKLFF
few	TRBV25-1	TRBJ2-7	CASSVGQGGTSKYF
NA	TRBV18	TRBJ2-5	CASSLDPKETQYF
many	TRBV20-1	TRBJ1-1	CSAKELGRLNTEAFF